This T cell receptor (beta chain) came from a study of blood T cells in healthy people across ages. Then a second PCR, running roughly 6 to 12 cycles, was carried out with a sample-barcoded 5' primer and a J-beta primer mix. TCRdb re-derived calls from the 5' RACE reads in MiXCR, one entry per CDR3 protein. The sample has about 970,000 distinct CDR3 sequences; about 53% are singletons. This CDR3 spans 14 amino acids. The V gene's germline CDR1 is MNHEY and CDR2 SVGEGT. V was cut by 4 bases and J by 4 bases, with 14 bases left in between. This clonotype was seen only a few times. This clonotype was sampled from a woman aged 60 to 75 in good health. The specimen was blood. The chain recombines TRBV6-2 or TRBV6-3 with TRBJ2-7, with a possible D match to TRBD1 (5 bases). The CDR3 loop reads CASSSYDSTYEQYF. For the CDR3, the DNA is TGTGCCAGCAGTTCGTACGACAGTACATACGAGCAGTACTTC.